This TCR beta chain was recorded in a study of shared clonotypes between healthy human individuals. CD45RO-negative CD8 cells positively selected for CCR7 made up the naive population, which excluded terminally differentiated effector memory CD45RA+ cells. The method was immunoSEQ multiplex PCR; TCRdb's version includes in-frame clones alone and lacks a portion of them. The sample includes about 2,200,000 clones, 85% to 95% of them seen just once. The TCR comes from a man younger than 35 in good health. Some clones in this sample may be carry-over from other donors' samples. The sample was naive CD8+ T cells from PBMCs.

The chain's CDR3 is CASSATGVNTEAFF. The CDR3 region has the DNA TGTGCCAGCAGTGCTACAGGGGTGAACACTGAAGCTTTCTTT. V usage is TRBV27 and J usage is TRBJ1-1; 7 nucleotides line up with TRBD1. From germline, CDR1 is MNHEY and CDR2 SMNVEV (reference sequence). With V trimmed by 5 bases and J by 0 bases, 3 bases remained unmatched. This CDR3 spans 14 amino acids.